A selection of T cell receptor beta chains follows, all from one sample in a study of identical twins. In TCRdb, the 5' RACE reads were re-called with MiXCR into one record per CDR3 protein. The sample lists approximately 1.8 million distinct CDR3 sequences, about 31% occurring once. Sample: cord blood. The source is a newborn girl in good health. Each CDR3 is given without its conserved first and last residue. The D gene is left open where the match is weak. The listing skips clone size in some rows; elsewhere it reads once, few, many or a size class.

>.|.|TRBJ1-3|TRBV28
ASSPINYSGNTIY
>.|.|TRBJ2-2|TRBV24-1
ATSSGAGELF
>.|.|TRBJ2-1|TRBV11-2
ASSLFGGGVYNEQF
>few|.|TRBJ2-7|TRBV20-1
SARGRGLFYEQY
>.|.|TRBJ2-7|TRBV20-1
GWMVDRYEQY
>few|TRBD1|TRBJ2-7|TRBV25-1
AIQDRVGSYEQY
>few|TRBD1|TRBJ1-3|TRBV15
ATSSRTGGSGNTIY
>.|.|TRBJ2-7|TRBV6-1
ASSEQSLRGQY
>few|.|TRBJ2-3|TRBV9
ASSPRGGQSSDTQY
>.|TRBD1|TRBJ2-7|TRBV4-1
TSSHVGRDSSYEQY
>few|.|TRBJ2-5|TRBV20-1
SASPRALQETQY
>few|.|TRBJ2-3|TRBV25-1
ASSDTRGNTDTQY
>.|TRBD2|TRBJ2-5|TRBV2
ASAGAGGLFNEQY
>.|.|TRBJ2-1|TRBV21-1
ASSKRGLANYNEQF
>.|TRBD2|TRBJ2-3|TRBV9
ASSSGLDADTQY
>few|.|TRBJ1-2|TRBV7-2
ASSWTGAKGYGYT
>.|.|TRBJ2-7|TRBV12-3/TRBV12-4
ATTGTLTYEQY
>.|TRBD2|TRBJ2-1|TRBV24-1
ATSDPGTSGGYEQF
>.|.|TRBJ1-1|TRBV11-2
ASSRQQGLLTEAF
>.|TRBD2|TRBJ2-1|TRBV20-1
SARDFGGRVWNEQF
>.|TRBD2|TRBJ2-7|TRBV20-1
SASGPLAASYEQY
>.|.|TRBJ1-1|TRBV11-1
ASSLERDTEAF
>few|TRBD2|TRBJ2-1|TRBV3-1
ASSQVAGGRYEQF
>.|.|TRBJ1-1|TRBV7-2
ASSLGSALNTEAF
>.|.|TRBJ1-2|TRBV20-1
SADPRLANYGYT
>.|TRBD1|TRBJ1-1|TRBV6-1
ASWTGVTMNTEAF
>few|.|TRBJ2-3|TRBV27
ASNRARGTDTQY
>.|TRBD1|TRBJ1-2|TRBV28
ASRAPGQGNYGYT
>few|TRBD1|TRBJ1-2|TRBV11-2
ASTLEGTGANYGYT
>.|.|TRBJ1-6|TRBV20-1
SVSTGLNNSPLH
>few|TRBD2|.|TRBV12-3/TRBV12-4
ASSPLAGVEQY
>.|.|TRBJ1-1|TRBV27
ASSLRESLRTEAF